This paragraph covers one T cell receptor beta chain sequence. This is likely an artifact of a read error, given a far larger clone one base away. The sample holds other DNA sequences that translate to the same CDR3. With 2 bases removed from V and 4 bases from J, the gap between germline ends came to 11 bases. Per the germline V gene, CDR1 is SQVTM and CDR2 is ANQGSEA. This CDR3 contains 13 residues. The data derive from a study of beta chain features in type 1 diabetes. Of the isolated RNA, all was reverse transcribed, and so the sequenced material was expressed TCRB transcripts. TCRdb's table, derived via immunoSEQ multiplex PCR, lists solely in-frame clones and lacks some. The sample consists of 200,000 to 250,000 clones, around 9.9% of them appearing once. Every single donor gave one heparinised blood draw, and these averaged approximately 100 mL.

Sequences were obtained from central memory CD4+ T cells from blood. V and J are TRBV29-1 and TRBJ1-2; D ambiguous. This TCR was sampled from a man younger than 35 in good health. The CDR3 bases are TGCAGCGTTGAATCCGTCCGTGGCTATGGCTACACCTTC. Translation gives CSVESVRGYGYTF.